Sequencing of this TCR beta chain was carried out in a study of T cells after yellow fever vaccination. About the study: Fractions low in cell number were prepared with SMART-Seq v4 Ultra Low Input.

The CDR3 consists of 17 residues. Germline loops: CDR1 LGHNA, CDR2 YSLEER. Generation of TCR cDNA used 5'RACE template switching (which added a universal primer site and UMIs). MiXCR, run by TCRdb on the 5' RACE reads, gives a single entry per CDR3 protein. This repertoire shows 55,000 to 70,000 distinct CDR3 sequences, just over 6.5% found once; its top ten account for approximately 35%. With respect to this clonotype: Germline is not matched at one junction end, which may reflect a read error.

The origin of this receptor is a man between 18 and 35 years old who received the YFV17D yellow fever vaccine. This chain links TRBV4-3 with TRBJ1-6; D gene unclear. Sequencing used CD8+ T cells sorted from PBMCs, obtained more than 40 days after the first yellow fever vaccination. The DNA of the CDR3 is TGCGCCGGCAGCCAAGATAGACGGCAGCAGAATAATTCACCCCTCCACTTT. This sequence encodes CAGSQDRRQQNNSPLHF.